This T cell receptor (beta chain) appears in the sequencing data of a study of blood T cells in healthy people across ages. Study-wide results and caveats: In older individuals, TCR beta diversity per million T cells was lower, falling roughly linearly with age. Long-lived and aged donors differed, with more naive CD4+ cells and higher diversity in the long-lived.

Turning to this clonotype: The antigen remains undetermined.

Using a J-beta primer mix together with a sample-barcoded 5' primer, a second PCR was run for roughly 6 to 11 cycles. TCRdb analysed the 5' RACE reads with MiXCR anew, one entry per CDR3 protein. The data show about 640,000 distinct CDR3 sequences, roughly 58% seen once. Every sample yielded at least 6.5 million isolated PBMCs. The CDR3 covers 15 residues. The trim removed 0 bases at V and 9 bases at J, leaving 9 bases unmatched. Germline V lookup: CDR1 SGHRS, CDR2 YFSETQ. This clonotype originated in a man between 60 and 75 years old in good health. Specimen: blood. The gene calls are TRBV5-1 and TRBJ2-1, with TRBD1 identical over 7 bases. The CDR3 loop is CASSLGQGQGVEQFF. CDR3 nucleotides: TGCGCCAGCAGCTTGGGACAGGGCCAAGGGGTTGAGCAGTTCTTC.